These T cell receptor beta chains were read from a single sample in a study of control samples from healthy donors and cancer patients. Produced via immunoSEQ multiplex PCR; TCRdb's table is partial and in-frame only. Of some 100,000 clones listed, about 89% are singletons. The sample was blood. All receptors derive from a woman in her fifties or sixties in good health. The CDR3 runs from the conserved cysteine through the conserved F or W. D genes are given only for firm matches. Clone size appears in some rows only: once, few, many, or a class for an expanded clone.

clone size | D gene | J gene | V gene | CDR3 protein | CDR3 DNA
NA | TRBD1 | TRBJ2-5 | TRBV15 | CATSGLHRGLGETQYF | TGTGCCACCAGCGGTTTACACAGGGGATTGGGGGAGACCCAGTACTTC
once | TRBD1 | TRBJ2-3 | TRBV5-6 | CASSRRTGLVDTQYF | TGTGCCAGCAGCCGCCGGACAGGCCTGGTAGATACGCAGTATTTT
NA | NA | TRBJ1-4 | TRBV4-1 | CASSHLSPNEKLFF | TGCGCCAGCAGCCATCTCAGCCCGAATGAAAAACTGTTTTTT
NA | NA | TRBJ1-4 | TRBV6-2/TRBV6-3 | CASSYRATNEKLFF | TGTGCCAGCAGTTATAGAGCAACTAATGAAAAACTGTTTTTT
NA | NA | TRBJ1-2 | TRBV29-1 | CSVPIELGAGYTF | TGCAGCGTCCCTATTGAGTTAGGGGCGGGCTACACCTTC
NA | TRBD1 | TRBJ1-1 | TRBV12-5 | CASGLTGGGTEAFF | TGTGCTAGTGGTTTGACAGGGGGAGGAACTGAAGCTTTCTTT
NA | NA | TRBJ1-2 | TRBV9 | CASRGVEGHYGYTF | TGTGCCAGCAGGGGGGTCGAGGGGCACTATGGCTACACCTTC
NA | NA | TRBJ2-1 | TRBV6-5 | CASTHYSNEQFF | TGTGCCAGCACCCACTATTCGAATGAGCAGTTCTTC
few | NA | TRBJ1-5 | TRBV18 | CASSPSGNQPQHF | TGTGCCAGCTCACCATCTGGGAATCAGCCCCAGCATTTT
NA | NA | TRBJ1-2 | TRBV2 | CAIGRALNYGYTF | TGTGCCATTGGGCGGGCCCTTAACTATGGCTACACCTTC
NA | NA | TRBJ2-7 | TRBV11-2 | CASSPDSNEQYF | TGTGCCAGCAGCCCGGACAGTAACGAGCAGTACTTC
NA | NA | TRBJ1-3 | TRBV7-2 | CASSFLGFSGNTIYF | TGTGCCAGCAGCTTTCTCGGTTTCTCTGGAAACACCATATATTTT
NA | NA | TRBJ2-3 | TRBV6-2/TRBV6-3 | CASSYGPGGGRDTQYF | TGTGCCAGCAGTTACGGGCCCGGTGGGGGCCGAGATACGCAGTATTTT
NA | NA | TRBJ1-1 | TRBV6-6 | CASSSTGLMNTEAFF | TGTGCCAGCAGTTCGACAGGACTCATGAACACTGAAGCTTTCTTT
NA | NA | TRBJ2-7 | TRBV18 | CASSTGVGYSNEQYF | TGTGCCAGCTCAACGGGAGTGGGGTATTCGAACGAGCAGTACTTC
NA | NA | TRBJ1-5 | TRBV30 | CAWSRGWEQPQHF | TGTGCCTGGAGTAGAGGGTGGGAGCAGCCCCAGCATTTT
NA | TRBD2 | TRBJ2-7 | TRBV6-5 | CASSYSLAGVLEQYF | TGTGCCAGCAGTTACTCTCTAGCGGGGGTTCTGGAGCAGTACTTC
NA | TRBD2 | TRBJ2-1 | TRBV19 | CASTPGGGVFF | TGTGCCAGTACCCCTGGGGGAGGGGTGTTCTTC
NA | TRBD2 | TRBJ2-4 | TRBV6-1 | CASSQAGGAKNIQYF | TGTGCCAGCAGTCAAGCGGGAGGGGCCAAAAACATTCAGTACTTC
once | NA | TRBJ1-4 | TRBV2 | CASGGEGLREKLFF | TGTGCCAGCGGGGGCGAGGGTTTACGAGAAAAACTGTTTTTT
NA | TRBD1 | TRBJ2-7 | TRBV3-1/TRBV3-2 | CASSRDRVGSYEQYF | TGTGCCAGCAGCCGAGACAGGGTGGGGAGCTACGAGCAGTACTTC
NA | NA | TRBJ2-1 | TRBV24-1 | CATSDSTGQGRGQFF | TGTGCCACCAGTGATAGTACGGGGCAGGGGCGCGGGCAGTTCTTC
NA | NA | TRBJ1-1 | TRBV29-1 | CSLRQVGQNTEAFF | TGCAGCCTGCGGCAGGTCGGACAGAACACTGAAGCTTTCTTT
NA | NA | TRBJ1-1 | TRBV7-3 | CASSLTLNTEAFF | TGTGCCAGCAGCTTGACTTTGAACACTGAAGCTTTCTTT
once | NA | TRBJ1-1 | TRBV4-1 | CASSQDDSRNTEAFF | TGCGCCAGCAGCCAAGATGACAGCCGGAACACTGAAGCTTTCTTT
NA | TRBD2 | TRBJ2-1 | TRBV5-1 | CASSLVNSGGAHEQFF | TGCGCCAGCAGCTTGGTTAATAGCGGGGGGGCTCATGAGCAGTTCTTC
few | TRBD1 | TRBJ2-3 | TRBV6-5 | CASSLQGKTDTQYF | TGTGCCAGCAGTCTACAGGGGAAGACGGATACGCAGTATTTT
NA | NA | TRBJ1-2 | TRBV5-1 | CASSVDGYGYTF | TGCGCCAGCAGCGTCGACGGCTATGGCTACACCTTC
NA | NA | TRBJ2-3 | TRBV19 | CASKDGPSTDTQYF | TGTGCCAGTAAGGACGGGCCAAGCACAGATACGCAGTATTTT
NA | NA | TRBJ1-1 | TRBV12-3/TRBV12-4 | CASSFGAAEAFF | TGTGCCAGCAGTTTTGGGGCAGCCGAAGCTTTCTTT
NA | NA | TRBJ2-4 | TRBV27 | CASMGQGQNIQYF | TGTGCCAGCATGGGGCAGGGCCAAAACATTCAGTACTTC
NA | NA | TRBJ2-5 | TRBV28 | CASSHRRDIRETQYF | TGTGCCAGCAGTCATCGCCGGGACATAAGAGAGACCCAGTACTTC
NA | NA | TRBJ2-5 | TRBV6-6 | CASRDRTGTQYF | TGTGCCAGCAGGGACCGGACCGGGACCCAGTACTTC
NA | NA | TRBJ1-1 | TRBV19 | CASSTGNTEAFF | TGTGCCAGTAGTACAGGGAACACTGAAGCTTTCTTT
once | NA | TRBJ2-3 | TRBV11-2 | CASSLVLSLGTDTQYF | TGTGCCAGCAGCTTAGTCCTTTCTTTGGGCACAGATACGCAGTATTTT
NA | NA | TRBJ1-5 | TRBV6-1 | CASSEHQEQPQHF | TGTGCCAGCAGTGAACATCAGGAGCAGCCCCAGCATTTT
NA | NA | TRBJ1-4 | TRBV19 | CASSPEWANNEKLFF | TGTGCCAGTAGTCCCGAGTGGGCTAATAATGAAAAACTGTTTTTT
once | NA | TRBJ2-5 | TRBV7-9 | CASSMPGLTQETQYF | TGTGCCAGCAGCATGCCCGGACTAACTCAAGAGACCCAGTACTTC
NA | NA | TRBJ1-1 | TRBV3-1/TRBV3-2 | CASSQDNGSTIEAFF | TGTGCCAGCAGCCAAGATAACGGGTCCACCATTGAAGCTTTCTTT
NA | NA | TRBJ2-3 | TRBV6-2/TRBV6-3 | CASSYARAPDTQYF | TGTGCCAGCAGTTACGCTAGGGCACCAGATACGCAGTATTTT
NA | NA | TRBJ2-3 | TRBV5-4 | CATEEGGTDTQYF | TGTGCCACAGAAGAAGGGGGCACAGATACGCAGTATTTT
NA | NA | TRBJ1-5 | TRBV19 | CASRSVRRSNQPQHF | TGTGCCAGTCGAAGCGTCCGACGGAGCAATCAGCCCCAGCATTTT
NA | TRBD1 | TRBJ1-6 | TRBV6-5 | CASSYSGQGVSPLHF | TGTGCCAGCAGTTACTCAGGACAGGGGGTATCACCCCTCCACTTT
NA | NA | TRBJ1-1 | TRBV13 | CASRPGLAEAFF | TGTGCCAGCAGGCCAGGACTCGCTGAAGCTTTCTTT
NA | NA | TRBJ1-1 | TRBV29-1 | CSLRGAFF | TGCAGTCTAAGGGGGGCTTTCTTT
NA | TRBD1 | TRBJ1-5 | TRBV19 | CASSNPQGGAVSNQPQHF | TGTGCCAGTAGTAATCCCCAGGGGGGGGCCGTTAGCAATCAGCCCCAGCATTTT
NA | NA | TRBJ1-5 | TRBV5-6 | CASSLEGSQSQPQHF | TGTGCCAGCAGCTTGGAGGGCAGTCAGTCTCAGCCCCAGCATTTT
once | NA | TRBJ1-1 | TRBV5-4 | CASRLGLGGPGEAFF | TGTGCCAGCAGACTTGGTTTGGGCGGACCCGGTGAAGCTTTCTTT
NA | NA | TRBJ1-1 | TRBV29-1 | CSAWTENTEAFF | TGCAGCGCCTGGACGGAGAACACTGAAGCTTTCTTT
NA | NA | TRBJ2-3 | TRBV6-5 | CASRGWRGTTDTQYF | TGTGCCAGCAGGGGGTGGAGGGGAACCACAGATACGCAGTATTTT
NA | NA | TRBJ2-7 | TRBV2 | CASSEGTMGYEQYF | TGTGCCAGCAGTGAAGGGACGATGGGCTACGAGCAGTACTTC
NA | TRBD2 | TRBJ2-1 | TRBV4-1 | CASSHPGLAGAHEQFF | TGCGCCAGCAGCCACCCCGGACTAGCGGGAGCCCATGAGCAGTTCTTC
NA | NA | TRBJ2-3 | TRBV25-1 | CASSGGAALSGTDTQYF | TGTGCCAGCAGTGGGGGAGCGGCTCTAAGTGGCACAGATACGCAGTATTTT